The present T cell receptor (beta chain) was sequenced within a study of blood T cell repertoires in COVID-19. Original methodology: Nucleated cell counts were estimated from reference gene primer amplification. Profiling relied on immunoSEQ multiplex PCR, and the TCRdb table lists in-frame clones only, not all of them. V and J calls and clone size are those listed in that table; D and trimming were worked out from the DNA. The data contain about 90,000 clones, approximately 77% of them seen just once; the ten biggest clones take up 8.5% to 10%. The length of the CDR3 is 12 residues. Germline V gives CDR1 SGHVS, CDR2 FQNEAQ. Trimming stripped 5 bases from V and 6 bases from J, with 11 bases between.

This clonotype originated in a woman of 80 years or more with acute or convalescent COVID-19. The gene calls are TRBV7-8 and TRBJ2-7; the D is unclear. The specimen was peripheral blood. In nucleotides, the CDR3 is TGTGCCAGCAGCCCTTCCCCGGGCGAGCAGTACTTC. The encoded protein is CASSPSPGEQYF.